The rows below give T cell receptor beta chains drawn from one sample of a study of relationships among human T cell subsets. TCRdb independently ran MiXCR on the multiplex PCR reads; one entry per CDR3 protein. This table has approximately 15,000 distinct CDR3 sequences, 60% appearing once. The source material was Tregs sorted from blood. The receptor source for this set is a man aged 40-50 years in good health. Both conserved end residues are part of each CDR3. Each record gives: V gene, clone size, J gene, D gene, CDR3 DNA, CDR3 protein. A D gene is named only where the DNA matches it firmly. Clone size is stated in some rows and not others, as once, few, many or a class when expanded.

V gene: TRBV9
clone size: NA
J gene: TRBJ1-1
D gene: NA
CDR3 DNA: TGTGCCAGCAGCCGATTTGACACTGAAGCTTTCTTT
CDR3 protein: CASSRFDTEAFF

V gene: TRBV20-1
clone size: NA
J gene: TRBJ2-7
D gene: TRBD2
CDR3 DNA: TGCAGTGCTAGAGTTGCTAGCGGACCCTACGAGCAGTACTTC
CDR3 protein: CSARVASGPYEQYF

V gene: TRBV11-2
clone size: NA
J gene: TRBJ1-1
D gene: NA
CDR3 DNA: TGTGCCAGCAGCTTAGTGTATAGGAAGAACACTGAAGCTTTCTTT
CDR3 protein: CASSLVYRKNTEAFF

V gene: TRBV28
clone size: NA
J gene: TRBJ1-2
D gene: TRBD1
CDR3 DNA: TGTGCCAGCAGTTTTACGGTGGACAGGGTAGTTGGTGGCTACACCTTC
CDR3 protein: CASSFTVDRVVGGYTF

V gene: TRBV30
clone size: NA
J gene: TRBJ1-6
D gene: NA
CDR3 DNA: TGTGCCTGGAGTAAGGGGAAGGAGAATTCACCCCTCCACTTT
CDR3 protein: CAWSKGKENSPLHF

V gene: TRBV20-1
clone size: NA
J gene: TRBJ2-1
D gene: NA
CDR3 DNA: TGCAGTGCTAGCGCCTCTGGGGCAAAGTACAATGAGCAGTTCTTC
CDR3 protein: CSASASGAKYNEQFF

V gene: TRBV5-1
clone size: NA
J gene: TRBJ1-3
D gene: NA
CDR3 DNA: TGCGCCAGCAGCTTACAGGACTCTGGAAACACCATATATTTT
CDR3 protein: CASSLQDSGNTIYF

V gene: TRBV2
clone size: NA
J gene: TRBJ1-1
D gene: TRBD1
CDR3 DNA: TGTGCCACCACGGGGGACAGGGGCACTGAAGCTTTCTTT
CDR3 protein: CATTGDRGTEAFF

V gene: TRBV11-2
clone size: NA
J gene: TRBJ1-5
D gene: TRBD1
CDR3 DNA: TGTGCCAGCAGCCAAGACAGGGACCAGCCCCAGCATTTT
CDR3 protein: CASSQDRDQPQHF

V gene: TRBV27
clone size: NA
J gene: TRBJ2-5
D gene: TRBD2
CDR3 DNA: TGTGCCAGCAGCGGCGGGGGGGCGGGGGAGACCCAGTACTTC
CDR3 protein: CASSGGGAGETQYF

V gene: TRBV11-2
clone size: few
J gene: TRBJ2-6
D gene: NA
CDR3 DNA: TGTGCCAGCAGGACTTCTGGGGCCAACGTCCTGACTTTC
CDR3 protein: CASRTSGANVLTF

V gene: TRBV30
clone size: NA
J gene: TRBJ2-1
D gene: TRBD2
CDR3 DNA: TGTGCCTGGGGACTAGTCCGCTACAATGAGCAGTTCTTC
CDR3 protein: CAWGLVRYNEQFF

V gene: TRBV20-1
clone size: NA
J gene: TRBJ2-7
D gene: NA
CDR3 DNA: TGCAGTGCTAGCGAAAAGCCGAGCTCCTACGAGCAGTACTTC
CDR3 protein: CSASEKPSSYEQYF

V gene: TRBV5-4
clone size: NA
J gene: TRBJ2-7
D gene: NA
CDR3 DNA: TGTGCCAGCAGCCCCCGGGAGCCAAGTTACGAGCAGTACTTC
CDR3 protein: CASSPREPSYEQYF

V gene: TRBV19
clone size: NA
J gene: TRBJ2-7
D gene: TRBD2
CDR3 DNA: TGTGCCAGTAGTATGGAAAGCGGGAGCTCCTACGAGCAGTACTTC
CDR3 protein: CASSMESGSSYEQYF

V gene: TRBV30
clone size: NA
J gene: TRBJ2-7
D gene: NA
CDR3 DNA: TGTGCCTGGAGATATAGGGCCACCTACGAGCAGTACTTC
CDR3 protein: CAWRYRATYEQYF

V gene: TRBV4-2
clone size: NA
J gene: TRBJ2-3
D gene: NA
CDR3 DNA: TGTGCCAGCAGCCAAGCCGGGAGTGCTAGCACAGATACGCAGTATTTT
CDR3 protein: CASSQAGSASTDTQYF

V gene: TRBV14
clone size: NA
J gene: TRBJ2-1
D gene: TRBD1
CDR3 DNA: TGTGCCAGCAGCCAACTTTCAGGGGGAGTTTACAATGAGCAGTTCTTC
CDR3 protein: CASSQLSGGVYNEQFF

V gene: TRBV11-3
clone size: NA
J gene: TRBJ2-1
D gene: TRBD2
CDR3 DNA: TGTGCCAGCAGGGGACTAGCGGGATCGGCGGGGGATGAGCAGTTCTTC
CDR3 protein: CASRGLAGSAGDEQFF

V gene: TRBV28
clone size: few
J gene: TRBJ2-7
D gene: NA
CDR3 DNA: TGTGCTTCGACACCTGCGGGACGAACCTACGAGCAGTACTTC
CDR3 protein: CASTPAGRTYEQYF

V gene: TRBV12-3/TRBV12-4
clone size: NA
J gene: TRBJ2-3
D gene: TRBD2
CDR3 DNA: TGTGCCAGCACCCTTAGCGGGATGATCACAGATACGCAGTATTTT
CDR3 protein: CASTLSGMITDTQYF

V gene: TRBV6-5
clone size: few
J gene: TRBJ2-1
D gene: NA
CDR3 DNA: TGTGCCAGCAGTCGCGCTCGGGACGTATCCTACAATGAGCAGTTCTTC
CDR3 protein: CASSRARDVSYNEQFF

V gene: TRBV28
clone size: NA
J gene: TRBJ2-1
D gene: TRBD2
CDR3 DNA: TGTGCCAGCAGTTTAAATAGCGGGAGGGCCCCCTACAATGAGCAGTTCTTC
CDR3 protein: CASSLNSGRAPYNEQFF

V gene: TRBV25-1
clone size: NA
J gene: TRBJ2-7
D gene: NA
CDR3 DNA: TGTGCCAGCAGTGCTGATCCTTTTAGGTCAGTGGATTCCTACGAGCAGTACTTC
CDR3 protein: CASSADPFRSVDSYEQYF

V gene: TRBV11-2
clone size: NA
J gene: TRBJ1-4
D gene: NA
CDR3 DNA: TGTGCCAGCAGCTTAGAAGGTGAAAAACTGTTTTTT
CDR3 protein: CASSLEGEKLFF

V gene: TRBV28
clone size: NA
J gene: TRBJ1-2
D gene: TRBD1
CDR3 DNA: TGTGCCAGCAGTTTCCCGTCAGGGACAGGGACTAACTATGGCTACACCTTC
CDR3 protein: CASSFPSGTGTNYGYTF

V gene: TRBV20-1
clone size: NA
J gene: TRBJ2-5
D gene: NA
CDR3 DNA: TGCAGTGCTAGAGATTGGGAGACCCAGTACTTC
CDR3 protein: CSARDWETQYF

V gene: TRBV6-6
clone size: NA
J gene: TRBJ2-7
D gene: NA
CDR3 DNA: TGTGCCAGCAGTTCTCCGGGCCCCGGGGGCTACGAGCAGTACTTC
CDR3 protein: CASSSPGPGGYEQYF

V gene: TRBV11-2
clone size: few
J gene: TRBJ2-5
D gene: NA
CDR3 DNA: TGTGCCAGCAGTCAGGGACACCAAGAGACCCAGTACTTC
CDR3 protein: CASSQGHQETQYF

V gene: TRBV20-1
clone size: few
J gene: TRBJ2-1
D gene: TRBD2
CDR3 DNA: TGCAGTGCTAGAGATAAGGTAGCGGGAGCCTACAATGAGCAGTTCTTC
CDR3 protein: CSARDKVAGAYNEQFF

V gene: TRBV28
clone size: NA
J gene: TRBJ2-7
D gene: TRBD2
CDR3 DNA: TGTGCCAGCACCTGGGGGGGACTAGCGGGAGTAATCGACTACGAGCAGTACTTC
CDR3 protein: CASTWGGLAGVIDYEQYF

V gene: TRBV5-1
clone size: few
J gene: TRBJ2-5
D gene: NA
CDR3 DNA: TGCGCCAGCGGCAGGGATACGGGAGAGACCCAGTACTTC
CDR3 protein: CASGRDTGETQYF

V gene: TRBV20-1
clone size: NA
J gene: TRBJ2-5
D gene: TRBD2
CDR3 DNA: TGCAGTGCTAAGGGACTAGCGGGGGGGTACGTCCAGGAGACCCAGTACTTC
CDR3 protein: CSAKGLAGGYVQETQYF

V gene: TRBV11-2
clone size: NA
J gene: TRBJ2-2
D gene: NA
CDR3 DNA: TGTGCCAGCAGCCACACAGATTCGAACACCGGGGAGCTGCTTTTT
CDR3 protein: CASSHTDSNTGELLF

V gene: TRBV6-1
clone size: NA
J gene: TRBJ2-6
D gene: NA
CDR3 DNA: TGTGCCGGCAGACTGTCTGGGGCCAACGTCCTGACTTTC
CDR3 protein: CAGRLSGANVLTF

V gene: TRBV14
clone size: NA
J gene: TRBJ1-4
D gene: NA
CDR3 DNA: TGTGCCAGCAGCCAAAAGGCAGGGGCTAGTGAAAAACTGTTTTTT
CDR3 protein: CASSQKAGASEKLFF

V gene: TRBV28
clone size: NA
J gene: TRBJ1-2
D gene: TRBD1
CDR3 DNA: TGTGCCAGCAGTCTCCCACCGGGACAGGGATATGGCTACACCTTC
CDR3 protein: CASSLPPGQGYGYTF

V gene: TRBV10-3
clone size: few
J gene: TRBJ1-2
D gene: NA
CDR3 DNA: TGTGCCATCAGTGAGTCTCTCCTTCCCTTGAGAGGGAGGCCCCTCTATGGCTACACCTTC
CDR3 protein: CAISESLLPLRGRPLYGYTF

V gene: TRBV28
clone size: NA
J gene: TRBJ1-2
D gene: TRBD1
CDR3 DNA: TGTGCCAGTTCAAAACAGGGGTATGGCTACACCTTC
CDR3 protein: CASSKQGYGYTF

V gene: TRBV6-5
clone size: few
J gene: TRBJ2-3
D gene: NA
CDR3 DNA: TGTGCCAGCAGTACCACCGGGCTTAGCACAGATACGCAGTATTTT
CDR3 protein: CASSTTGLSTDTQYF

V gene: TRBV2
clone size: NA
J gene: TRBJ1-5
D gene: NA
CDR3 DNA: TGTGCCAGCAGTCAACACAATCAGCCCCAGCATTTT
CDR3 protein: CASSQHNQPQHF

V gene: TRBV5-1
clone size: NA
J gene: TRBJ2-3
D gene: NA
CDR3 DNA: TGCGCCAGCAGCCCGCGGCAGGGTGGCACAGATACGCAGTATTTT
CDR3 protein: CASSPRQGGTDTQYF

V gene: TRBV28
clone size: NA
J gene: TRBJ2-5
D gene: NA
CDR3 DNA: TGTGCCAGCATCGCGGGCCCAGAGGAGACCCAGTACTTC
CDR3 protein: CASIAGPEETQYF

V gene: TRBV30
clone size: few
J gene: TRBJ2-7
D gene: NA
CDR3 DNA: TGTGCCCTGGGATCGGGCCAGTGGGCCTACGAGCAGTACTTC
CDR3 protein: CALGSGQWAYEQYF

V gene: TRBV7-9
clone size: medium-sized
J gene: TRBJ2-1
D gene: TRBD2
CDR3 DNA: TGTGCCAGCAGCCCTTTCAGCGGGAGGGCAGGGAGGGTCTACAATGAGCAGTTCTTC
CDR3 protein: CASSPFSGRAGRVYNEQFF

V gene: TRBV12-3/TRBV12-4
clone size: NA
J gene: TRBJ2-1
D gene: NA
CDR3 DNA: TGTGCCAGCAGTCAGACAAGGAAGCGGGCGTACAATGAGCAGTTCTTC
CDR3 protein: CASSQTRKRAYNEQFF

V gene: TRBV2
clone size: once
J gene: TRBJ2-5
D gene: NA
CDR3 DNA: TGTGCCAGCAGTGGGGACAACCAAGAGACCCAGTACTTC
CDR3 protein: CASSGDNQETQYF

V gene: TRBV28
clone size: NA
J gene: TRBJ2-1
D gene: NA
CDR3 DNA: TGTGCCAGCAGTTTAACCAGAGCAGGGTCCAATGAGCAGTTCTTC
CDR3 protein: CASSLTRAGSNEQFF

V gene: TRBV28
clone size: NA
J gene: TRBJ2-7
D gene: TRBD1
CDR3 DNA: TGTGCCAGCAGCCCATCGGACAGGTTTCCCTACGAGCAGTACTTC
CDR3 protein: CASSPSDRFPYEQYF

V gene: TRBV12-3/TRBV12-4
clone size: NA
J gene: TRBJ2-3
D gene: NA
CDR3 DNA: TGTGCCAGCAGTTTCGGGCAGGGCAGAACAGATACGCAGTATTTT
CDR3 protein: CASSFGQGRTDTQYF

V gene: TRBV7-9
clone size: once
J gene: TRBJ1-1
D gene: NA
CDR3 DNA: TGTGCCAGCAGCTTAGTGGGGAGGATTGAAGCTTTCTTT
CDR3 protein: CASSLVGRIEAFF

V gene: TRBV11-2
clone size: NA
J gene: TRBJ1-1
D gene: NA
CDR3 DNA: TGTGCCAGCAGCTTAAGCGGGAACACTGAAGCTTTCTTT
CDR3 protein: CASSLSGNTEAFF

V gene: TRBV27
clone size: few
J gene: TRBJ2-3
D gene: TRBD2
CDR3 DNA: TGTGCCAGCAGTTCCCGACTAGCGGGGGGCCTTAGCACAGATACGCAGTATTTT
CDR3 protein: CASSSRLAGGLSTDTQYF

V gene: TRBV19
clone size: few
J gene: TRBJ1-2
D gene: TRBD1
CDR3 DNA: TGTGCCAGTAGTATAGATGGTGGAGGGGGCGCGGATGGCTACACCTTC
CDR3 protein: CASSIDGGGGADGYTF

V gene: TRBV27
clone size: once
J gene: TRBJ2-7
D gene: NA
CDR3 DNA: TGTGCCAGCAGTTCTACGGGCCCACCTAACGAGCAGTACTTC
CDR3 protein: CASSSTGPPNEQYF

V gene: TRBV5-1
clone size: NA
J gene: TRBJ2-1
D gene: TRBD2
CDR3 DNA: TGCGCCAGCAGCTTGCGGCCTAGCGGGAGTCAAAATGAGCAGTTCTTC
CDR3 protein: CASSLRPSGSQNEQFF

V gene: TRBV11-2
clone size: NA
J gene: TRBJ2-1
D gene: TRBD2
CDR3 DNA: TGTGCCAGCAGCTCCGGGGGGGAGGGGGCCTACAATGAGCAGTTCTTC
CDR3 protein: CASSSGGEGAYNEQFF